This T cell receptor beta chain was recovered during a study of PD-1 blockade in classical Hodgkin lymphoma. Study findings and constraints: Why repertoires differed is undefined; disease activity or prior therapy possibly contributed. Reported baseline diversity: healthy donors highest, relapsed/refractory patients lowest.

Measured with immunoSEQ multiplex PCR; TCRdb has only the in-frame clones, and not every one. Of 25,000 to 30,000 clones detected, 89% appear once; the ten largest clones hold around 0.33%. Regarding time point: newly diagnosed, previously untreated cHL patient sample. CD4+ T cells were purified from thawed PBMCs by magnetic negative selection. PBMCs from untreated, newly diagnosed classical Hodgkin lymphoma were comparison samples. As to this clone: Its antigen is currently unknown.

V was clipped by 2 bases and J by 3 bases, with 5 bases between them. The CDR3 consists of 12 residues. The germline V gene has CDR1 MNHEY and CDR2 SVGAGI. This sequence was found in a human donor with classical Hodgkin lymphoma. The sequencing input was CD4+ T cells from blood. This sequence joins TRBV6-5 and TRBJ2-7; maybe TRBD2 (5 bases). CDR3 region: CASSYAGYEQYF. CDR3 DNA: TGTGCCAGCAGTTACGCGGGCTACGAGCAGTACTTC.